Below are 17 T cell receptor beta chains sequenced from a single sample in a study of T cell repertoires in cytomegalovirus infection. Using its own MiXCR run on the reads, TCRdb lists one record per CDR3 protein. The sample shows approximately 1,000,000 distinct CDR3 sequences, around 32% of them seen only once. The antigens of these receptors remain unknown. Sequenced material: cultured CD8+ T cells from PBMCs, taken from culture after CMV antigen stimulation. Receptors were obtained from a human donor in good health (CMV status not recorded). Some clones in this sample may be carry-over from other donors' samples.

The chain joins TRBV4-3 to TRBJ1-5; D perhaps matches TRBD1 (5 bases). CDR1 and CDR2 from the germline V gene are LGHNA and YSLEER. With 1 base removed from V and 2 bases from J, the gap between germline ends came to 9 bases. CDR3 length: 15 amino acids. The CDR3 DNA reads TGCGCCAGCAGCCAAGGCCTACAGGGCAATCAGCCCCAGCATTTT. It encodes CASSQGLQGNQPQHF.

In regard to this clonotype: One end of the junction is discordant with germline, which a read error may explain. This chain connects TRBV4-1 to TRBJ2-2; D ambiguous. CDR3 length equals 15 residues. Germline loops: CDR1 MGHRA, CDR2 YSYEKL. CDR3 loop: CASCQDLQAGGELFF. CDR3 DNA: TGCGCCAGCTGCCAAGATCTTCAGGCCGGCGGGGAGCTGTTTTTT.

This clonotype showed up many times. CDR3 sequence: CASSLGDLIYGYTF. The CDR3 DNA is TGTGCCAGCAGCTTAGGGGACCTTATATATGGCTACACCTTC. The V and J genes are TRBV7-2 and TRBJ1-2, with a tentative D call TRBD1 (5 bases). This CDR3 has 14 residues. Germline loops: CDR1 SGHTA, CDR2 FQGNSA. V was clipped by 1 base and J by 5 bases, with 11 bases between them.

This clonotype turned up a few times. A much larger clone sits a single nucleotide away, making a read error possible. This chain links TRBV7-4 with TRBJ2-7, with D possibly being TRBD1 (6 bases). With 6 bases removed from V and 6 bases from J, the gap between germline ends came to 15 bases. This CDR3 is built from 13 residues. The germline CDR1 and CDR2 sequences are SGHVT and SQSDAQ. The CDR3 sequence: CASRPSQGREQYF. The CDR3 DNA sequence: TGTGCCAGCAGACCATCACAGGGTCGCGAGCAGTACTTC.

There are many counts of this clonotype. V gene TRBV7-9 combines with J gene TRBJ2-5; D is unclear. The CDR3 spans 14 residues. The germline gives CDR1 SEHNR, CDR2 FQNEAQ (reference sequence). Trimming shortened V by 7 bases and J by 5 bases, and 17 bases separated the two germline ends. CDR3 region: CASITTQRRETQYF. In DNA, the CDR3 is TGTGCCAGCATCACGACCCAGCGTCGGGAGACCCAGTACTTC.

The chain is built from TRBV9 and TRBJ1-5; a weak D match, TRBD1 (6 bases). The length of the CDR3 is 15 residues. Trimming shortened V by 2 bases and J by 4 bases, and 13 bases separated the two germline ends. Looked up from germline, CDR1 is SGDLS and CDR2 is YYNGEE. The CDR3 loop reads CASSVGWTENQPQHF. The CDR3 region has the DNA TGTGCCAGCAGCGTGGGCTGGACAGAGAATCAGCCCCAGCATTTT.

This clonotype was recorded once. This chain uses TRBV13 with TRBJ1-1; 8 bases align to TRBD1. The CDR3 has 15 residues. Looked up from germline, CDR1 is PRHDT and CDR2 is FYEKMQ (reference sequence). V trimming: 3 bases; J trimming: 0 bases; junction bases outside the gene matches: 3. This CDR3 is CASSFPTGVNTEAFF. Written as DNA, the CDR3 is TGTGCCAGCAGCTTTCCGACAGGGGTGAACACTGAAGCTTTCTTT.

This chain links TRBV7-9 with TRBJ2-5; 7 bases match TRBD2. CDR1 is SEHNR and CDR2 is FQNEAQ in the germline V gene (reference sequence). The CDR3 covers 16 residues. With V trimmed by 3 bases and J by 2 bases, 9 bases remained unmatched. CDR3 DNA sequence: TGTGCCAGCAGCTTTCGACAGCGGGGTACGCAAGAGACCCAGTACTTC. Translation: CASSFRQRGTQETQYF.

The CDR3 DNA follows: TGTGCCAGCAGTTACCCGACCCCCGGGACAGTGAACACTGAAGCTTTCTTT. Translation gives CASSYPTPGTVNTEAFF. V and J are TRBV6-6 and TRBJ1-1, with TRBD1 matching 7 bases. CDR3 length: 17 amino acids. Germline lookup yields CDR1 MNHNY and CDR2 SVGAGI (reference sequence). With V trimmed by 2 bases and J by 0 bases, 9 bases remained unmatched.

With regard to this clonotype: Mismatch with germline at one junction end may stem from a read error. The chain combines TRBV6-6 with TRBJ2-1; D remains ambiguous. CDR1 and CDR2 from the germline V gene are MNHNY and SVGAGI (reference sequence). This CDR3 spans 11 amino acids. The DNA of the CDR3 is TGTGCCAGCAGTGAGTACAAAGAGCAGTTATTC. Translated: CASSEYKEQLF.

The CDR3 sequence: CASSAGQGPSGANVLTF. The CDR3, as DNA: TGTGCCAGCAGCGCCGGACAAGGACCCTCTGGGGCCAACGTCCTGACTTTC. The genes are TRBV9 and TRBJ2-6; TRBD1 is a possible D gene (5 bases). Germline V lookup: CDR1 SGDLS, CDR2 YYNGEE. This CDR3 has 17 amino acids. Trimming took off 3 bases at V and 0 bases at J, with 13 bases between the two ends.

J is TRBJ2-1 and V is TRBV20-1; no reliable D call. Per germline, CDR1 DFQATT and CDR2 SNEGSKA (reference sequence). Trimming pared 5 bases from V and 0 bases from J, leaving 11 bases between. This CDR3 is built from 14 residues. CDR3 residues: CSAPYTRSYNEQFF. CDR3 in DNA: TGCAGTGCTCCTTATACTCGCTCCTACAATGAGCAGTTCTTC.

The chain uses TRBV2 and TRBJ2-7; maybe TRBD1 (6 bases). This CDR3 has 12 residues. Germline lookup yields CDR1 SNHLY and CDR2 FYNNEI. V was pared by 7 bases and J by 7 bases, with 14 bases between. CDR3 loop: CASINRVREQYF. CDR3 coding DNA: TGTGCCAGCATTAACAGGGTGAGGGAGCAGTACTTC.

This clonotype has ten or more counts. The V call is TRBV11-3, the J call TRBJ1-1, with D tentatively TRBD1 (6 bases). Trimming took off 9 bases at V and 1 base at J, with 9 bases between the two ends. This CDR3 comprises 12 residues. Germline V gene sequence: CDR1 SGHNT, CDR2 YENEEA. The CDR3 sequence: CARTGPNTEAFF. CDR3 bases: TGTGCCAGGACAGGACCGAACACTGAAGCTTTCTTT.

The chain employs TRBV9 and TRBJ2-4; weak D call: TRBD1 (6 bases). Trimming stripped 4 bases from V and 3 bases from J, with 14 bases between. The CDR3 totals 15 residues. The germline V gene encodes CDR1 SGDLS and CDR2 YYNGEE. The CDR3, as DNA: TGTGCCAGCAGCCCGTCGACAGGAGACAAAAACATTCAGTACTTC. Protein sequence: CASSPSTGDKNIQYF.

At least ten counts were recorded for this clonotype. CDR3 DNA: TGTGCCAGCAGCTTACGAGTTGAGCAGTTCTTC. Its translation: CASSLRVEQFF. The chain is built from TRBV7-8 and TRBJ2-1; D call uncertain. Germline loops: CDR1 SGHVS, CDR2 FQNEAQ. V was cut by 2 bases and J by 9 bases, with 5 bases left in between. The CDR3 covers 11 residues.

The chain couples TRBV12-3 or TRBV12-4 to TRBJ2-3; 11 bases are shared with TRBD2. The length of the CDR3 is 16 residues. Germline trimming cut 6 bases from V and 0 bases from J; bases unmatched to any gene: 5. The chain's CDR3 is CASSRLAGPSTDTQYF. The CDR3 DNA reads as TGTGCCAGCAGCAGACTAGCGGGGCCTAGCACAGATACGCAGTATTTT.